The clone carrying this T cell receptor (beta chain) was seen many times. Antigen: not known. In germline, CDR1 is MDHEN, CDR2 SYDVKM. Trimming took 6 bases from V and 4 from J, leaving 16 bases between them. The CDR3 consists of 15 residues. For repertoire sequencing, the TCR beta CDR3 regions were amplified from RNA transcripts. First-round RT-PCR relied on HTBI primers, and a second-round multiplex PCR came next. TCRdb reprocessed the multiplex PCR reads with MiXCR, giving one entry per CDR3 protein. Of about 160,000 distinct CDR3 sequences in the sample, around 39% were seen once. The sample originates from a study of Graves' ophthalmopathy and Graves' hyperthyroidism. General observations from the study: Blood was where most expanded thyroid clonotypes above 0.001 frequency also turned up.

Sequencing was carried out using peripheral blood. This TCR came from a man in his thirties or forties with Graves' ophthalmopathy. This chain links TRBV28 with TRBJ1-5; a weak D match, TRBD1 (6 bases). The CDR3 bases are TGTGCCAGCAGCCCGACAGGAACCCATAATCAGCCCCAGCATTTT. This gives the protein CASSPTGTHNQPQHF.